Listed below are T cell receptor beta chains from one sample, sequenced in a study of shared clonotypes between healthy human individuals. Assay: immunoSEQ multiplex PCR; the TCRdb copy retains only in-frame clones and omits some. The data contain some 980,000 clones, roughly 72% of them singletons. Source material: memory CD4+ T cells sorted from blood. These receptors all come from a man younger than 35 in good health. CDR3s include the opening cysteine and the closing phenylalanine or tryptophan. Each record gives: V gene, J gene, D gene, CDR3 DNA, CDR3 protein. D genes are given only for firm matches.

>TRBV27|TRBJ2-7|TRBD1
TGTGCCAGCAGTTTAGACGCCCGGGACAGTGGGGAGCAGTACTTC
CASSLDARDSGEQYF
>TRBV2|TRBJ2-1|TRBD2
TGTGCCAGCAGTTCCCCCACTAGCGGAACCTACAATGAGCAGTTCTTC
CASSSPTSGTYNEQFF
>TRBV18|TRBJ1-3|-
TGTGCCAGCTCACCACAGGGAACTGAGAACACCATATATTTT
CASSPQGTENTIYF
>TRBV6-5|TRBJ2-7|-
TGTGCCAGCTACCAGTATTCCTACGAGCAGTACTTC
CASYQYSYEQYF
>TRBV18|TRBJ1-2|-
TGTGCCAGCTCACCAGCAGGGTCAGCTAACTATGGCTACACCTTC
CASSPAGSANYGYTF
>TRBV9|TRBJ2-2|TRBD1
TGTGCCAGCAGTGGTGGGACAGTGGTCACCGGGGAGCTGTTTTTT
CASSGGTVVTGELFF
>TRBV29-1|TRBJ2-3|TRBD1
TGCAGCGTTGTCAAAAGAACGGTGTTTGGACAGGGCTCAACAGATACGCAGTATTTT
CSVVKRTVFGQGSTDTQYF
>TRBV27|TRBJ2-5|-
TGTGCCAGTTCTGCGGGGTTCGGGACCCAGTACTTC
CASSAGFGTQYF
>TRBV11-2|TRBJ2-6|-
TGTGCCAGCAGCTATAGCCCCGGCAGTCCCTCTGGGGCCAACGTCCTGACTTTC
CASSYSPGSPSGANVLTF
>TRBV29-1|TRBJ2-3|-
TGCAGCTCAAGACAGGGACTAAGCACAGATACGCAGTATTTT
CSSRQGLSTDTQYF